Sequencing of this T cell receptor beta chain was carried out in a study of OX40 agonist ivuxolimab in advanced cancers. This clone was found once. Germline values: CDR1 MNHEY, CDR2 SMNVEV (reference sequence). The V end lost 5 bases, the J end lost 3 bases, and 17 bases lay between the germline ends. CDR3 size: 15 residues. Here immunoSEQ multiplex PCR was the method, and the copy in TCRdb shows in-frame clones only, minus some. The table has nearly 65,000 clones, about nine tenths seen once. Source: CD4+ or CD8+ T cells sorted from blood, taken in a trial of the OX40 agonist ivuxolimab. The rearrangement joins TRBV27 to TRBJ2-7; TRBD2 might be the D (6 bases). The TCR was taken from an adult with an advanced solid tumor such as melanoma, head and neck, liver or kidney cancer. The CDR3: CASSAGGRLVYEQYF. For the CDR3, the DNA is TGTGCCAGCAGTGCCGGGGGAAGACTCGTCTACGAGCAGTACTTC.